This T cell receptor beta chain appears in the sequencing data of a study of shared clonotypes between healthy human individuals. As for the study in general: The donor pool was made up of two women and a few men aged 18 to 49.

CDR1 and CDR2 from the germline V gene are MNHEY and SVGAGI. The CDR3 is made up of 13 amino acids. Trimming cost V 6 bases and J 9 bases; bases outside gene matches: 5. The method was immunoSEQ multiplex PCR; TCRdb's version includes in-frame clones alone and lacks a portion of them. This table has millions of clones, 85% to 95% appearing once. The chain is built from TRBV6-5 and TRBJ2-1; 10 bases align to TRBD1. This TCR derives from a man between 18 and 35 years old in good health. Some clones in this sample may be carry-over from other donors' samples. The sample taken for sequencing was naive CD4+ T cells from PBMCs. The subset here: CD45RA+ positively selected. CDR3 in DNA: TGTGCCAGCAGAGCGGGACAGGGGACTGAGCAGTTCTTC. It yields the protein CASRAGQGTEQFF.